Each of the 7 T cell receptor beta chains below was sequenced from the same sample in a study of cytomegalovirus exposure and HLA in healthy donors. Sequencing used immunoSEQ multiplex PCR; TCRdb keeps in-frame clones, though not all of them. The data contain fewer than 90,000 clones, about 94% of them singletons. Sequencing input: PBMCs. These TCRs come from a woman under 30 in good health and CMV-seronegative.

The chain couples TRBV9 to TRBJ2-2; TRBD2 matches 7 bases. The CDR3 has 16 residues. Trimming at V came to 1 base and at J to 3 bases, leaving 6 bases not matched to a gene. Germline V gene data show CDR1 as SGDLS and CDR2 as YYNGEE. The CDR3 nucleotides read TGTGCCAGCAGCGTATCCGGGGGGTCATACACCGGGGAGCTGTTTTTT. It specifies CASSVSGGSYTGELFF.

The rearrangement links TRBV2 to TRBJ1-1; possibly TRBD1 for D (6 bases). There are 14 residues in the CDR3. Trimming cost V 3 bases and J 5 bases, with 13 bases left between them. Germline CDR1 SNHLY, CDR2 FYNNEI. CDR3 sequence (DNA): TGTGCCAGCAGTGACGCCAGGGGTGATACTGAAGCTTTCTTT. Protein product: CASSDARGDTEAFF.

The chain combines TRBV6-5 with TRBJ2-7; maybe TRBD1 (6 bases). CDR3 length equals 12 residues. V was trimmed by 1 base and J by 7 bases, leaving 8 bases between them. Germline loops: CDR1 MNHEY, CDR2 SVGAGI. CDR3 bases: TGTGCCAGCAGTTACTTCCAGGGGGAGCAGTACTTC. The encoded protein is CASSYFQGEQYF.

The genes are TRBV4-3 and TRBJ2-2; D is uncertain. This CDR3 comprises 14 residues. V was clipped by 2 bases and J by 4 bases, with 8 bases between them. Germline V CDR1 and CDR2: LGHNA, YSLEER. CDR3 sequence (DNA): TGCGCCAGCAGCCAACCGACGGGCACCGGGGAGCTGTTTTTT. Translation: CASSQPTGTGELFF.

The chain recombines TRBV11-2 with TRBJ2-5; D might be TRBD2 (6 bases). The CDR3 is made up of 15 amino acids. The V gene's germline CDR1 is SGHAT and CDR2 FQNNGV. Trimming removed 10 bases from V and 5 bases from J, with 23 bases in between. The CDR3 DNA follows: TGTGCCACCAAGGCGGGGATGACCTCCATGGAGACCCAGTACTTC. Its protein product is CATKAGMTSMETQYF.

V usage is TRBV6-5 and J usage is TRBJ2-7, with a possible D match to TRBD1 (5 bases). The CDR3 contains 15 residues. Germline lookup yields CDR1 MNHEY and CDR2 SVGAGI. Trimming took off 4 bases at V and 0 bases at J, with 13 bases between the two ends. CDR3 in amino acids: CASSSPFDSSYEQYF. In DNA form, the CDR3 reads TGTGCCAGCAGTTCCCCCTTCGACAGCTCCTACGAGCAGTACTTC.

The CDR3 here is CASSHGLAGFYEQYF. DNA for the CDR3: TGTGCCAGCAGCCACGGACTAGCGGGATTCTACGAGCAGTACTTC. The rearrangement uses TRBV7-9 and TRBJ2-7; 12 positions agree with TRBD2. With V trimmed by 5 bases and J by 3 bases, 5 bases remained unmatched. This CDR3 has 15 residues. Per the germline V gene, CDR1 is SEHNR and CDR2 is FQNEAQ (reference sequence). The full variable domain, completed using reference TRBV7-9 and TRBJ2-7, is DTGVSQNPRHKITKRGQNVTFRCDPISEHNRLYWYRQTLGQGPEFLTYFQNEAQLEKSRLLSDRFSAERPKGSFSTLEIQRTEQGDSAMYLCASSHGLAGFYEQYFGPGTRLTVT.